Following are 10 T cell receptor beta chains from one sample sequenced in a study of response to subunit inactivated influenza vaccine. TCRdb reprocessed the RT-PCR reads via MiXCR and lists one record per CDR3 protein. The sample consists of roughly 630,000 distinct CDR3 sequences, 14% of them appearing once. Sequencing used PBMCs from blood, obtained 14 to 15 days before vaccination. The receptor source for this set is a middle-aged man who received an inactivated influenza vaccine.

The chain uses TRBV10-3 and TRBJ2-4; 7 nucleotides line up with TRBD2. V shed 4 bases, J shed 5 bases, and the junction held 5 bases outside the gene matches. The CDR3 consists of 14 residues. In germline, CDR1 is ENHRY, CDR2 SYGVKD. The CDR3 spells CAISAGRDQNIQYF. The CDR3 bases are TGTGCCATCAGTGCTGGGAGGGATCAAAACATTCAGTACTTC.

This clonotype was seen at least ten times. The genes are TRBV5-1 and TRBJ2-3; 10 bases fit TRBD2. Germline lookup yields CDR1 SGHRS and CDR2 YFSETQ. The CDR3 consists of 16 residues. J was trimmed by 0 bases and V by 4 bases; bases with no gene match: 5. The CDR3 here is CASSRGAGGSTDTQYF. CDR3 in DNA: TGCGCCAGCAGCCGAGGAGCGGGAGGGAGCACAGATACGCAGTATTTT.

This clonotype has a handful of counts. The gene calls are TRBV11-2 and TRBJ2-1, with 7 positions matching TRBD2. CDR1 and CDR2 from the germline V gene are SGHAT and FQNNGV. With 5 bases clipped from V and 0 bases from J, the junction kept 13 bases outside the gene matches. The CDR3 runs 18 residues. The CDR3 is CASSPRLSGILSYNEQFF. The CDR3 nucleotides are TGTGCCAGCAGCCCCCGTTTGAGCGGGATCCTCTCCTACAATGAGCAGTTCTTC. The full variable domain, in which reference TRBV11-2 and TRBJ2-1 provide the parts outside the CDR3, is EAGVAQSPRYKIIEKRQSVAFWCNPISGHATLYWYQQILGQGPKLLIQFQNNGVVDDSQLPKDRFSAERLKGVDSTLKIQPAKLEDSAVYLCASSPRLSGILSYNEQFFGPGTRLTVL.

This clonotype was counted a few times. The chain carries TRBV28 and TRBJ2-7; D possibly uses TRBD1 or TRBD2 (5 bases each). Germline loops: CDR1 MDHEN, CDR2 SYDVKM. With 3 bases removed from V and 4 bases from J, the gap between germline ends came to 13 bases. CDR3 length: 14 residues. For the CDR3, the DNA is TGTGCCAGCAGTTTGGGGCGGGTGATTTACGAGCAGTACTTC. This translates into CASSLGRVIYEQYF.

A note on this clonotype: At one end the junction does not follow the germline gene, possibly because of a read error. The chain employs TRBV20-1 and TRBJ2-2; tentative D call: TRBD2 (6 bases). CDR3 length equals 13 residues. In germline, CDR1 is DFQATT, CDR2 SNEGSKA (reference sequence). CDR3 DNA sequence: TGCAGTGCAAGAGGGACTGACACCGGGGAGCTGTTTTTT. It specifies CSARGTDTGELFF.

A note on this clonotype: It may be a read error: a sequence one base away is much more abundant. The chain joins TRBV27 to TRBJ2-1; 7 nucleotides align to TRBD2. This CDR3 region has 15 residues. J gave up 2 bases and V 2 bases, and 3 bases lay outside the gene matches. Germline values: CDR1 MNHEY, CDR2 SMNVEV (reference sequence). CDR3 nucleotide sequence: TGTGCCAGCAGTTTAGCGGGAGTCCCCTACAATGAGCAGTTCTTC. It codes for CASSLAGVPYNEQFF.

This clonotype showed up just a few times. This chain connects TRBV5-1 to TRBJ2-7; D gene uncertain. The germline V gene has CDR1 SGHRS and CDR2 YFSETQ. The CDR3 runs to 13 residues. The ends were cut back, 4 bases at V and 2 bases at J, with 10 bases in the middle. This CDR3 is CASSLTSTYEQYF. In nucleotides, the CDR3 is TGCGCCAGCAGCCTTACCTCTACCTACGAGCAGTACTTC. The full variable domain, with the rest looked up from reference TRBV5-1 and TRBJ2-7, is KAGVTQTPRYLIKTRGQQVTLSCSPISGHRSVSWYQQTPGQGLQFLFEYFSETQRNKGNFPGRFSGRQFSNSRSEMNVSTLELGDSALYLCASSLTSTYEQYFGPGTRLTVT.

Notes on this clonotype: This may be a read error, as it is one base from a much larger clone. The V gene is TRBV20-1, the J gene TRBJ2-3; D not certain. The CDR3 consists of 11 residues. CDR1 is DFQATT and CDR2 is SNEGSKA in the germline V gene (reference sequence). V was clipped by 1 base and J by 5 bases, with 4 bases between them. Written as DNA, the CDR3 is TGCAGTGCTAGAGTGGGAGATACGCAGTATTTT. Amino acids: CSARVGDTQYF.

In its sample, this clonotype was seen a few times. This rearrangement joins TRBV12-3 or TRBV12-4 to TRBJ2-1; D not certain. The CDR3 consists of 15 residues. Trimming removed 5 bases from V and 0 bases from J, with 11 bases in between. CDR3 protein: CASSAGFSSYNEQFF. In nucleotides, the CDR3 is TGTGCCAGCAGTGCAGGTTTTAGCTCCTACAATGAGCAGTTCTTC.

About this clonotype: Relative to the germline gene, one junction end is altered; a read error may explain this. This chain joins TRBV29-1 and TRBJ2-1; D is uncertain. The germline gives CDR1 SQVTM, CDR2 ANQGSEA. CDR3 length: 10 residues. The CDR3 coding sequence is TGCAGCGGGCAGTACAATGAGAAGTTCTTC. It is translated as CSGQYNEKFF.